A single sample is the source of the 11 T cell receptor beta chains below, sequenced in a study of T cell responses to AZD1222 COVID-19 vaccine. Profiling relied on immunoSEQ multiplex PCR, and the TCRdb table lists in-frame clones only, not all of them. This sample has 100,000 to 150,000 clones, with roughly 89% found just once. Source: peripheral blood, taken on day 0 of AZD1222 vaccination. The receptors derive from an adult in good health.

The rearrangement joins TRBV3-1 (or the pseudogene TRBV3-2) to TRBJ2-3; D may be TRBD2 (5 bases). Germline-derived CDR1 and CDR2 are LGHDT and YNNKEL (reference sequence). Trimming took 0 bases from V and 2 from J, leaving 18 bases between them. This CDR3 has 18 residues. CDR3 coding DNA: TGTGCCAGCAGCCAAGATGCGGGCCACTCCCCCCACACAGATACGCAGTATTTT. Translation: CASSQDAGHSPHTDTQYF.

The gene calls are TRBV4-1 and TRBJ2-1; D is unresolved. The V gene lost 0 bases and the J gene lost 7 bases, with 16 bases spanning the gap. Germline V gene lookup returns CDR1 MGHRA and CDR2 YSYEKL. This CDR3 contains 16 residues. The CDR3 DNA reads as TGCGCCAGCAGCCAAGATTGGCGGAATTTTGAAAATGAGCAGTTCTTC. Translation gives CASSQDWRNFENEQFF.

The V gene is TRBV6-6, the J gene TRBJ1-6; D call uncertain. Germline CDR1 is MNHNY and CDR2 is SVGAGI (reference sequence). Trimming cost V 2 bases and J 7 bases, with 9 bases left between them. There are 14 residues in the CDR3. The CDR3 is CASSYGSWNSPLHF. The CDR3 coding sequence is TGTGCCAGCAGTTACGGGTCGTGGAATTCACCCCTCCACTTT.

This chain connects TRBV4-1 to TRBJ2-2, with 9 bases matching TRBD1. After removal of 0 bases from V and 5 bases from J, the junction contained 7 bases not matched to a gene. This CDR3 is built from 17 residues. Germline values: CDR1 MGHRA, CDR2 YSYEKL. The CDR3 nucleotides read TGCGCCAGCAGCCAAGATCTGGAAGGGACAGGGACCGGGGAGCTGTTTTTT. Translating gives CASSQDLEGTGTGELFF.

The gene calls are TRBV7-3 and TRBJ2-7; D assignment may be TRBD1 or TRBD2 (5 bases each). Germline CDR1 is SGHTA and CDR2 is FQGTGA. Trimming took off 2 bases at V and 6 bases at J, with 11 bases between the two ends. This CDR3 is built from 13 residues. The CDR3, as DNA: TGTGCCAGCAGCTTATTAGGGACGGGCGAGCAGTACTTC. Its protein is CASSLLGTGEQYF.

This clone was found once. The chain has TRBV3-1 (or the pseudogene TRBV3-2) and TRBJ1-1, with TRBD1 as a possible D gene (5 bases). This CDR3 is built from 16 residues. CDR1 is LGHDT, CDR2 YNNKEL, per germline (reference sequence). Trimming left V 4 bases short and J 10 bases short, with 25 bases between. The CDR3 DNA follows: TGTGCCAGCAGCCTCTCCCGGGACGCAGCCCGGTTAAGAGCTTTCTTT. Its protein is CASSLSRDAARLRAFF.

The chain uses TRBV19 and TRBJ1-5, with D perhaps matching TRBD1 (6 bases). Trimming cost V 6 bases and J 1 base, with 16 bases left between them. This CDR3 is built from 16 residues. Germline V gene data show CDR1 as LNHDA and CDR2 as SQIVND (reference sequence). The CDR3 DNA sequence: TGTGCCAGTAGCTACGCCCAAGGGGGAAGCAATCAGCCCCAGCATTTT. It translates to CASSYAQGGSNQPQHF. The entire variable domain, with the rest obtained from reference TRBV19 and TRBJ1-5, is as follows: DGGITQSPKYLFRKEGQNVTLSCEQNLNHDAMYWYRQDPGQGLRLIYYSQIVNDFQKGDIAEGYSVSREKKESFPLTVTSAQKNPTAFYLCASSYAQGGSNQPQHFGDGTRLSIL.

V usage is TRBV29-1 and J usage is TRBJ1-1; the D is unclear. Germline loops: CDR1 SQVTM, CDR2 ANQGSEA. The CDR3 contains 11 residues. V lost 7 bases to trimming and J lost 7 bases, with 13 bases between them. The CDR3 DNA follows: TGCAGCGGGGAAGCCAAGCTTGAAGCTTTCTTT. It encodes CSGEAKLEAFF.

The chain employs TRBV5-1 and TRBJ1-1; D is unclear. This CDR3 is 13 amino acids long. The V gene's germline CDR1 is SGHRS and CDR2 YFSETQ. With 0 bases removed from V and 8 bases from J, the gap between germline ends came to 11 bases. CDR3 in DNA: TGCGCCAGCAGCTTGGTTACAGATGGGGAAGCTTTCTTT. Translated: CASSLVTDGEAFF.

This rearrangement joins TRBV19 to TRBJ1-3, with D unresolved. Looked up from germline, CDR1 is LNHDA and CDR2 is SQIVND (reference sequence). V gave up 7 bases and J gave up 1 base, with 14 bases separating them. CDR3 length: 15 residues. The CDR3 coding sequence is TGTGCCAGTATACGGACGGCGGGGTCTGGAAACACCATATATTTT. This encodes CASIRTAGSGNTIYF.

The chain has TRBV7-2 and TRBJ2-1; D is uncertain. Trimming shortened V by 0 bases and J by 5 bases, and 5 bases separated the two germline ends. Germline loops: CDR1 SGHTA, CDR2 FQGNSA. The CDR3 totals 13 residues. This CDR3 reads CASSLAGNNEQFF. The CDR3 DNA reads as TGTGCCAGCAGCTTAGCAGGGAACAATGAGCAGTTCTTC.